This T cell receptor (beta chain) stems from a study of T cell responses to AZD1222 COVID-19 vaccine. Study conclusions and caveats: Only a handful of AZD1222 recipients were seropositive at baseline. No day 14 peak samples; only post-peak repertoires were characterized. Donors were largely white British and mainly female; clonal diversity was possibly underestimated.

Worth noting for this clone: The antigen remains unidentified.

Assay used: immunoSEQ multiplex PCR; TCRdb lists only in-frame clones, some missing. Among around 260,000 clones listed, approximately 93% were seen once. This CDR3 comprises 12 residues. CDR1 SGHTS and CDR2 YDEGEE come from the germline V gene. The V end was cut by 6 bases, the J end by 4 bases, with 10 bases between. The clonotype was recovered from an adult in good health. The chain joins TRBV5-8 to TRBJ1-2; TRBD1 is a possible D gene (5 bases). The sample was peripheral blood, taken on day 0 of AZD1222 vaccination. CDR3 loop: CASTPGRYGYTF. The CDR3 bases are TGTGCCAGCACCCCGGGGCGCTATGGCTACACCTTC.